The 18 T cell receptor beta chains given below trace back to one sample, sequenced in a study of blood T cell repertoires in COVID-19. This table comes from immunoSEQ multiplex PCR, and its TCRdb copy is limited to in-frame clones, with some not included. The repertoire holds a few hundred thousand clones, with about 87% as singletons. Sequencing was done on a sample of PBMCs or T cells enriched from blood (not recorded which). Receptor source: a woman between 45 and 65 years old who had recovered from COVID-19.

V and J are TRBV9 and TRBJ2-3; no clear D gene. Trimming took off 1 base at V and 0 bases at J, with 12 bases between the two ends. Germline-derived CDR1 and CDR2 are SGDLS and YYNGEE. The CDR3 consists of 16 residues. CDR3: CASSVRASKSTDTQYF. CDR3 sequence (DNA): TGTGCCAGCAGCGTAAGAGCGTCCAAAAGCACAGATACGCAGTATTTT.

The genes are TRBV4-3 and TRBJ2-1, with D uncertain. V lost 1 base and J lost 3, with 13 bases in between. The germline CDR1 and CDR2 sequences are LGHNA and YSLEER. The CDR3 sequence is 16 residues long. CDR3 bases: TGCGCCAGCAGCCAAGCTCCCGCGGATTACTACAATGAGCAGTTCTTC. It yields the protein CASSQAPADYYNEQFF.

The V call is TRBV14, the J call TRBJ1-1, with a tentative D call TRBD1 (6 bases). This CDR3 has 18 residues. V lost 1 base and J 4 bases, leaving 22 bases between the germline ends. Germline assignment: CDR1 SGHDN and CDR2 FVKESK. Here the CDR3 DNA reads TGTGCCAGCAGCCAAGTAACGGTTTCTAGGGGGAGAGGCACTGAAGCTTTCTTT. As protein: CASSQVTVSRGRGTEAFF. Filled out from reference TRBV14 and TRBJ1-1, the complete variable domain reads EAGVTQFPSHSVIEKGQTVTLRCDPISGHDNLYWYRRVMGKEIKFLLHFVKESKQDESGMPNNRFLAERTGGTYSTLKVQPAELEDSGVYFCASSQVTVSRGRGTEAFFGQGTRLTVV.

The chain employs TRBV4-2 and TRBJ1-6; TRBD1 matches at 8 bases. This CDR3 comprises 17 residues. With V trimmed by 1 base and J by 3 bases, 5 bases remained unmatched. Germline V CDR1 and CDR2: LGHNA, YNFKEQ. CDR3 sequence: CASSQAGTGIYNSPLHF. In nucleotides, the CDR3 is TGTGCCAGCAGCCAAGCTGGGACAGGTATCTATAATTCACCCCTCCACTTT.

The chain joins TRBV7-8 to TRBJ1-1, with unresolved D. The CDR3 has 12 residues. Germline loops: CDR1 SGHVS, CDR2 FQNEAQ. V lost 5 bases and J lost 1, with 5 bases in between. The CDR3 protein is CASSIRNTEAFF. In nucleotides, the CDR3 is TGTGCCAGCAGCATCAGGAACACTGAAGCTTTCTTT.

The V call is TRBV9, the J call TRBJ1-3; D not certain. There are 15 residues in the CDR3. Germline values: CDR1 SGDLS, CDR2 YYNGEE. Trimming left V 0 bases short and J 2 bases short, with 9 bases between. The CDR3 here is CASSVGPGTGNTIYF. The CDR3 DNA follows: TGTGCCAGCAGCGTAGGACCGGGTACTGGAAACACCATATATTTT.

CDR3 in DNA: TGTGCCAGCAGCCAAGATGTCACAGGGGCCGATGAGCAGTTCTTC. This encodes CASSQDVTGADEQFF. The rearrangement joins TRBV3-1 (or the pseudogene TRBV3-2) to TRBJ2-1; TRBD1 aligns across 7 bases. Unmatched junction bases numbered 7, after V lost 0 bases and J lost 8 bases. Per the germline V gene, CDR1 is LGHDT and CDR2 is YNNKEL (reference sequence). The CDR3 consists of 15 residues.

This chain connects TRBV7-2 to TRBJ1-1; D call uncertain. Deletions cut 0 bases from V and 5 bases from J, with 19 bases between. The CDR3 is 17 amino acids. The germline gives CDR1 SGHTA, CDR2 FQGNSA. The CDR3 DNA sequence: TGTGCCAGCAGCTTAGCCACAGCCTCGGCTTCTGGAACTGAAGCTTTCTTT. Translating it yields CASSLATASASGTEAFF.

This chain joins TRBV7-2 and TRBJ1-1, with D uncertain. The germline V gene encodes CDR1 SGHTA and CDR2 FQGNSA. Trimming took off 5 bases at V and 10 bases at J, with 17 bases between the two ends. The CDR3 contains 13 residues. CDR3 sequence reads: CASSLHLLQTAFF. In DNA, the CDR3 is TGTGCCAGCAGCCTTCACCTACTTCAAACAGCTTTCTTT.

The CDR3 loop is CAISDSQGNTEAFF. The CDR3 nucleotides are TGTGCCATCAGTGATAGTCAGGGGAACACTGAAGCTTTCTTT. The chain combines TRBV10-3 with TRBJ1-1, with D possibly matching TRBD1 (5 bases). V was pared by 3 bases and J by 1 base, with 9 bases between. This CDR3 region has 14 residues. Germline V gives CDR1 ENHRY, CDR2 SYGVKD.

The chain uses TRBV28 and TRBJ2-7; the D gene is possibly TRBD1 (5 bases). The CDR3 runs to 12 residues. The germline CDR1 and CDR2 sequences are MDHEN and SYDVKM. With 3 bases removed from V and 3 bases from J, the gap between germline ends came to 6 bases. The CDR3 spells CASSFRGYEQYF. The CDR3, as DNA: TGTGCCAGCAGTTTTAGGGGCTACGAGCAGTACTTC.

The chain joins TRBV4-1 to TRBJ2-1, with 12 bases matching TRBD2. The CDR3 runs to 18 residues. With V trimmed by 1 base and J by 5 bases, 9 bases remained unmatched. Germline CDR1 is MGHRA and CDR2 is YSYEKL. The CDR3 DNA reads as TGCGCCAGCAGCCAAGTTGAGGGATGGACTAGCGGGAACAATGAGCAGTTCTTC. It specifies CASSQVEGWTSGNNEQFF.

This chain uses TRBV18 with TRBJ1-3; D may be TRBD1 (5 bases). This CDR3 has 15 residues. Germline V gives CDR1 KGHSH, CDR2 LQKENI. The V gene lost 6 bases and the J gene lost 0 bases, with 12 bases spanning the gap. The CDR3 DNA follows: TGTGCCAGCTCCCAGGGTCCTAACTCTGGAAACACCATATATTTT. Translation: CASSQGPNSGNTIYF. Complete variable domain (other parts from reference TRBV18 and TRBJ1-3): NAGVMQNPRHLVRRRGQEARLRCSPMKGHSHVYWYRQLPEEGLKFMVYLQKENIIDESGMPKERFSAEFPKEGPSILRIQQVVRGDSAAYFCASSQGPNSGNTIYFGEGSWLTVV.

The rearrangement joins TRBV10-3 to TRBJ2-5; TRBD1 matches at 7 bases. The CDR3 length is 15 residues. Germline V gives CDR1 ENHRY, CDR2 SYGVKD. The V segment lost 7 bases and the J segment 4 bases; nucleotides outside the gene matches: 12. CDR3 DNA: TGTGCCATCAACCGAAAGACAGGGCCGGGAGAGACCCAGTACTTC. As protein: CAINRKTGPGETQYF.

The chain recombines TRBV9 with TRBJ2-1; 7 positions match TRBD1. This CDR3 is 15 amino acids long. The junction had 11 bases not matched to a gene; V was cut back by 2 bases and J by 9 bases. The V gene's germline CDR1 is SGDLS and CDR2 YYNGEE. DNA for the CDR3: TGTGCCAGCAGCGTCCGTACAGGGGTCGGAACTGAGCAGTTCTTC. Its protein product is CASSVRTGVGTEQFF.

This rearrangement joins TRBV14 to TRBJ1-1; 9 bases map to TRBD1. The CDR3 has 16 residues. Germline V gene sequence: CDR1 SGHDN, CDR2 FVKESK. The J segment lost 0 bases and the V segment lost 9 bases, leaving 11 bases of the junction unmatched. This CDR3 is CASAPWTGVMNTEAFF. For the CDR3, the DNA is TGTGCCAGTGCCCCCTGGACAGGGGTCATGAACACTGAAGCTTTCTTT.

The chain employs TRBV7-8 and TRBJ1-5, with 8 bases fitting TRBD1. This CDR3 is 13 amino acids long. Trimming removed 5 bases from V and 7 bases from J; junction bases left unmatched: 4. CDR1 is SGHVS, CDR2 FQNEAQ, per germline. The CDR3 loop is CASSHDRGQPQHF. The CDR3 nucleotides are TGTGCCAGCAGCCATGACAGGGGCCAGCCCCAGCATTTT.

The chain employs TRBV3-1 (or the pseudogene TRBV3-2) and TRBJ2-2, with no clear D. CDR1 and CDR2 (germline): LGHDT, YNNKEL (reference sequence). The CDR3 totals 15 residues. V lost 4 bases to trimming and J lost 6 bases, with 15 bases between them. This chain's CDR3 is CASSPGISRAGELFF. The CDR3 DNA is TGTGCCAGCAGCCCAGGAATCTCCCGAGCCGGGGAGCTGTTTTTT.